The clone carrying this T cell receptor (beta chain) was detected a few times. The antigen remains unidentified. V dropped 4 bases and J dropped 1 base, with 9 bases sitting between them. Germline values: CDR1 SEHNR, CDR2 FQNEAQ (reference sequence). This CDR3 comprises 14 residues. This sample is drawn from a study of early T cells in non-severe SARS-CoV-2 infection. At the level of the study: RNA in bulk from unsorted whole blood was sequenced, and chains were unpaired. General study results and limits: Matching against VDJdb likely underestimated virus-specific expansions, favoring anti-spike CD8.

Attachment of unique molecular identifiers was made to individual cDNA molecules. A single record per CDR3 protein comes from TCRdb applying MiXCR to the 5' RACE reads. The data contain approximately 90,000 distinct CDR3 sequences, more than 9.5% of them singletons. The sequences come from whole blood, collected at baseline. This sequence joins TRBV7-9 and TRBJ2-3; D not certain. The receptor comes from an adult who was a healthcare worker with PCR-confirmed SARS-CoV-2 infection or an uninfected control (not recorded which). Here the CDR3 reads CASSSMTGTDTQYF. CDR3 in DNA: TGTGCCAGCAGCTCCATGACGGGCACAGATACGCAGTATTTT.